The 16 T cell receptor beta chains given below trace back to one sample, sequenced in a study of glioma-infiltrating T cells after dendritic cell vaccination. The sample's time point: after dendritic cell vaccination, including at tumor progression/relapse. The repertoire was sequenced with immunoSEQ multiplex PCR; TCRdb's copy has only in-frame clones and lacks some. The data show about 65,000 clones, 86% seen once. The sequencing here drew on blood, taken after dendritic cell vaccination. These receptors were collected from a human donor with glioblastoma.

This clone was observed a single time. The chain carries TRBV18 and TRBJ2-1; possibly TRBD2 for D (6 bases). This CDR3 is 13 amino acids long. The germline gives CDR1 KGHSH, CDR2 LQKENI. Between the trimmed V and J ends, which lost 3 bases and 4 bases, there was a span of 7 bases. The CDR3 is CASSPGTYNEQFF. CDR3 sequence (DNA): TGTGCCAGCTCACCTGGGACTTACAATGAGCAGTTCTTC.

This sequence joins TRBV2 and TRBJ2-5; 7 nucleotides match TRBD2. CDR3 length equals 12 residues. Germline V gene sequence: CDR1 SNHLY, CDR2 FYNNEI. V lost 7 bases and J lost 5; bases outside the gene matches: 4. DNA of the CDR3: TGTGCCAGCAAAGAGGGAGGGGAGACCCAGTACTTC. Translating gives CASKEGGETQYF.

The CDR3 region is CASSSGRAGGHEQYF. CDR3 DNA: TGTGCCAGCAGCTCCGGACGGGCGGGGGGCCACGAGCAGTACTTC. The V and J genes are TRBV11-3 and TRBJ2-7; 8 nucleotides align to TRBD2. The CDR3 is 15 residues long. J lost 5 bases, V lost 4 bases, and 10 bases had no gene match. Germline values: CDR1 SGHNT, CDR2 YENEEA.

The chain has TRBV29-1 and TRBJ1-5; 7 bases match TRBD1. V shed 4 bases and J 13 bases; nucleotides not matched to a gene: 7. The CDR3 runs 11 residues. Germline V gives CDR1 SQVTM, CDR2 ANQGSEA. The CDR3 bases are TGCAGCGTTGGAGGGGGCACTGATCAGCATTTT. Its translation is CSVGGGTDQHF.

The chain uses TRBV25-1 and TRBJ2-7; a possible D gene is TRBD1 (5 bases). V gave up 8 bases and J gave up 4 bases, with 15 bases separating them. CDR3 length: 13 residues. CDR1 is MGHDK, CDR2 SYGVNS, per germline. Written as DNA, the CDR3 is TGTGCCAGCGAGGAAGGGGAAGGGTACGAGCAGTACTTC. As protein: CASEEGEGYEQYF.

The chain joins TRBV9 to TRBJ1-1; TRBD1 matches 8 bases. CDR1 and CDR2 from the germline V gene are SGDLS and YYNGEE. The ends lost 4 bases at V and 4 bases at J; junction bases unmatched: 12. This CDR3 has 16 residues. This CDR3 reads CASSLRTGLSSTEAFF. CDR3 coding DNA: TGTGCCAGCAGCCTCCGGACAGGGCTAAGTTCCACTGAAGCTTTCTTT.

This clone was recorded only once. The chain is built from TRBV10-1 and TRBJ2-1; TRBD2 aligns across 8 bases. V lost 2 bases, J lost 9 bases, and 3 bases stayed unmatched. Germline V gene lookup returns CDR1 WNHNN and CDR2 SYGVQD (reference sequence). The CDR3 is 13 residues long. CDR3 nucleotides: TGCGCCAGCAGTGAGAGCGGGAGCGTTGAGCAGTTCTTC. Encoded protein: CASSESGSVEQFF.

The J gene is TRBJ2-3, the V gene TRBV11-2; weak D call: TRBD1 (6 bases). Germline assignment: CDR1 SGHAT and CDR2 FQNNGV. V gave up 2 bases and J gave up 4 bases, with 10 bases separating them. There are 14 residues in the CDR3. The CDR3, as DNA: TGTGCCAGCAGCTTAATGTCAGGGGCAGATACGCAGTATTTT. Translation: CASSLMSGADTQYF.

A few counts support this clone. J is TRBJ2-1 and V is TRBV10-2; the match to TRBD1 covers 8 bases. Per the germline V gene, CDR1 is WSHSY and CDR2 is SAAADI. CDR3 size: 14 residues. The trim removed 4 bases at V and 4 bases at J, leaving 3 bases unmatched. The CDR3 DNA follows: TGCGCCAGCAGTGCGGACAGGGTTTACAATGAGCAGTTCTTC. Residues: CASSADRVYNEQFF.

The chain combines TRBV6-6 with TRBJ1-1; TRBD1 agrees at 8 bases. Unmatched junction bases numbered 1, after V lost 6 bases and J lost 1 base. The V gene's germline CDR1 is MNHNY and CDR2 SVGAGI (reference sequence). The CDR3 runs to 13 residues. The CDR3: CASRDRENTEAFF. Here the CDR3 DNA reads TGTGCCAGCAGGGACAGGGAGAACACTGAAGCTTTCTTT.

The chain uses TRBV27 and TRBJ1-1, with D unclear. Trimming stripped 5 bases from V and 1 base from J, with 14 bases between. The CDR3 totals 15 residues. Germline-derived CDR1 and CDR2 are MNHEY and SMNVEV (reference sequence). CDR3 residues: CASSPWEWTNTEAFF. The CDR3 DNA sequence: TGTGCCAGCAGTCCATGGGAGTGGACGAACACTGAAGCTTTCTTT.

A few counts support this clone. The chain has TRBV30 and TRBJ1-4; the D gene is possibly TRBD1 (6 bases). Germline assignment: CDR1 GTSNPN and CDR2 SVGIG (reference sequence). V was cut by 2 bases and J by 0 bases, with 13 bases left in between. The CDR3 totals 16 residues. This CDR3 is CAWSTGSFATNEKLFF. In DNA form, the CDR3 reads TGTGCCTGGAGTACAGGGTCTTTTGCAACTAATGAAAAACTGTTTTTT.

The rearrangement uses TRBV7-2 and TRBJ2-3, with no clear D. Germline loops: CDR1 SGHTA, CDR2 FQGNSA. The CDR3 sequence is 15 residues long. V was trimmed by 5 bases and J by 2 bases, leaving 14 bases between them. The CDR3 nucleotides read TGTGCCAGCAGCCCCCTTCTGCGACTCACAGATACGCAGTATTTT. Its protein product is CASSPLLRLTDTQYF.

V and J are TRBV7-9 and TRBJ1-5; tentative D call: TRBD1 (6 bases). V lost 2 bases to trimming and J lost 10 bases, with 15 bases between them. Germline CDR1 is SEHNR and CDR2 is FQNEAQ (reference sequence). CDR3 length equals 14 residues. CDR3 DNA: TGTGCCAGCAGCTTAATAAGTCAGGGGAGTCCCCAGCATTTT. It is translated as CASSLISQGSPQHF. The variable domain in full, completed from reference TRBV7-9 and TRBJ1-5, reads DTGVSQNPRHKITKRGQNVTFRCDPISEHNRLYWYRQTLGQGPEFLTYFQNEAQLEKSRLLSDRFSAERPKGSFSTLEIQRTEQGDSAMYLCASSLISQGSPQHFGDGTRLSIL.

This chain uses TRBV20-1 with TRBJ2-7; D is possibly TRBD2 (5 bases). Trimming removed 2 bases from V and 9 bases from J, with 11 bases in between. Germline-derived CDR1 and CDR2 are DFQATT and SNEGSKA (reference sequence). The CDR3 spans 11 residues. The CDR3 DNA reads TGCAGTGCTAGATTCGGCGGGCGGCAGTACTTC. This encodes CSARFGGRQYF.

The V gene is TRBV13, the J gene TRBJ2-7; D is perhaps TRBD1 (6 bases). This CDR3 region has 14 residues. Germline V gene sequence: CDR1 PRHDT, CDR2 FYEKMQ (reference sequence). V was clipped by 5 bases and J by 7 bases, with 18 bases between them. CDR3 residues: CASSPGPGVGEQYF. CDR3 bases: TGTGCCAGCAGCCCCGGTCCAGGGGTTGGTGAGCAGTACTTC.